Given below is one T cell receptor (beta chain) in context. The antigen is unknown. This may arise from a read error, as a much more abundant clone is one base away. The record originates from a study of T-cell reconstitution after alpha-beta-depleted transplantation in children. Whole-study findings and limits: Some patients owed their high day-60 TCRbeta diversity to surviving recipient T cells and thymic progenitors. T-cell numbers and diversity one year post-transplant derived largely from freshly generated T cells. Reports say that about two months after transplant, the alpha-beta T cells came out of several hundred graft clones that had expanded.

V was clipped by 7 bases and J by 5 bases, with 15 bases between them. The CDR3 runs to 14 residues. In germline, CDR1 is SNHLY, CDR2 FYNNEI. Unique molecular identifiers were incorporated during preparation of the TCRbeta library. TCRdb used MiXCR to reprocess the PCR reads, holding one entry per CDR3 protein. The profile shows 180,000 or so distinct CDR3 sequences, roughly 6.3% of them singletons. This TCR came from a girl less than two years old with combined immunodeficiency, due to receive a stem cell transplant. The rearrangement links TRBV2 to TRBJ2-1; D is uncertain. The sample here was PBMCs, taken before TCRalphabeta/CD19-depleted stem cell transplant. The CDR3 region is CASKARDRNNEQFF. CDR3 nucleotides: TGTGCCAGCAAGGCTAGGGATAGGAACAATGAGCAGTTCTTC. The full variable domain, in which reference TRBV2 and TRBJ2-1 provide the parts outside the CDR3, is EPEVTQTPSHQVTQMGQEVILRCVPISNHLYFYWYRQILGQKVEFLVSFYNNEISEKSEIFDDQFSVERPDGSNFTLKIRSTKLEDSAMYFCASKARDRNNEQFFGPGTRLTVL.